This TCR beta chain was retrieved from a study of STAT5B mutations in CD4+ large granular lymphocyte leukemia. Study results and limitations: The clonality comparison with controls used just five or six CD4-sorted patient samples.

With respect to this clone: Antigen unknown.

Looked up from germline, CDR1 is SGHTA and CDR2 is FQGNSA. This CDR3 contains 13 residues. The ends were cut back, 5 bases at V and 2 bases at J, with 10 bases in the middle. Recruitment of CD4+ T-LGLL patients was in Padova, Helsinki and Shinshu. Either unselected PBMC or bead-purified CD4+, CD4+CD8+, CD57+ or CD56+ cells were sequenced. In the original processing: A clonotype over 5% of the repertoire counted as a possible leukemic clone, some 62 overall. This table comes from immunoSEQ multiplex PCR, and its TCRdb copy is limited to in-frame clones, with some not included. That table supplies the V and J calls and clone size; D and trimming were determined from the DNA. The sample shows about 9,500 clones, approximately 80% of them seen only once.

The origin of this receptor is a man between 60 and 70 years old with CD4+ T-cell large granular lymphocyte leukemia. The sequencing sample was made of PBMCs. The V gene is TRBV7-2, the J gene TRBJ2-7; D not certain. CDR3 sequence: CASSPQETYEQYF. CDR3 sequence (DNA): TGTGCCAGCAGCCCTCAGGAGACCTACGAGCAGTACTTC.